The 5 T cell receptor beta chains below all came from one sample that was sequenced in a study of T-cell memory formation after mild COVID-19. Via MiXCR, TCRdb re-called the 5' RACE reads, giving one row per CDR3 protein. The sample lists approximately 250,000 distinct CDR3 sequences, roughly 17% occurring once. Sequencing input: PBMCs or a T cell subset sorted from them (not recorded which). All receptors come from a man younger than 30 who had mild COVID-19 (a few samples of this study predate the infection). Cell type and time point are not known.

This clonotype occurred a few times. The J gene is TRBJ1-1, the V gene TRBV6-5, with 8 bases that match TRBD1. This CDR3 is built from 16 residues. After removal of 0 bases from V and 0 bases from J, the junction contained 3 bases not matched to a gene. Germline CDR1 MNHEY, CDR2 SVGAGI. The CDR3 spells CASSYSRQGMNTEAFF. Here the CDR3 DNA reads TGTGCCAGCAGTTACTCACGACAGGGGATGAACACTGAAGCTTTCTTT.

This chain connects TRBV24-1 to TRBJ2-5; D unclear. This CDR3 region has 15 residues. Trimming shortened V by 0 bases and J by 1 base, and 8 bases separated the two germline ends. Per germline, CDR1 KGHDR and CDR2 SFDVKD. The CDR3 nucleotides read TGTGCCACCAGTGATTTGAGGGCAGGCCAAGAGACCCAGTACTTC. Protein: CATSDLRAGQETQYF.

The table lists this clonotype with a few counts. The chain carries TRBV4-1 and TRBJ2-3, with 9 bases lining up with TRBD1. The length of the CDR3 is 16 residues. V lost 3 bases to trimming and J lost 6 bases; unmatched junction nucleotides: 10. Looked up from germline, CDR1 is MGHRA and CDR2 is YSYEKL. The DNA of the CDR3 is TGCGCCAGCAGCCATGTACCGGGACAGGGATATGATACGCAGTATTTT. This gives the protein CASSHVPGQGYDTQYF.

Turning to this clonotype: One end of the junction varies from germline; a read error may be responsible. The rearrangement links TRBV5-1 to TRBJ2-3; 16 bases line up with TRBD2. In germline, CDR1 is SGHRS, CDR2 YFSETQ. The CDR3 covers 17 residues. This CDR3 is CASSPGTSGGGTDTQYF. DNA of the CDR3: TGCGCCAGCAGCCCGGGGACTAGCGGGGGGGGCACGGATACGCAGTATTTT.

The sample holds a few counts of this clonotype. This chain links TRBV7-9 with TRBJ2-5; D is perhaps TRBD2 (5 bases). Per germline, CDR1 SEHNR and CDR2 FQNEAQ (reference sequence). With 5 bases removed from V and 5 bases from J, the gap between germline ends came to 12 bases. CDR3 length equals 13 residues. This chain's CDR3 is CASSQRERETQYF. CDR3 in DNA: TGTGCCAGCAGCCAGCGAGAGCGGGAGACCCAGTACTTC.